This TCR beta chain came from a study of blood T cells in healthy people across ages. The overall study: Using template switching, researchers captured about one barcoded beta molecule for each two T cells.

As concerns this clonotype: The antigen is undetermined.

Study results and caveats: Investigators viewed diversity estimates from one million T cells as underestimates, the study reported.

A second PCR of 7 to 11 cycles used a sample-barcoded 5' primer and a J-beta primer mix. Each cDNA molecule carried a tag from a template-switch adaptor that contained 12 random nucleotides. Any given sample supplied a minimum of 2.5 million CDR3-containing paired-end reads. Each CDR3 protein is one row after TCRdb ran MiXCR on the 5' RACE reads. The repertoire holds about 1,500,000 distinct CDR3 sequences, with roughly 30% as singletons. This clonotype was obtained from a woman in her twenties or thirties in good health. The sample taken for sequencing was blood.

The CDR3 region has the DNA TGTGCCAGCAGAACAGTACCCACTAACTATGGCTACACCTTC. Translation gives CASRTVPTNYGYTF. The chain has TRBV6-6 and TRBJ1-2, with D unresolved. In germline, CDR1 is MNHNY, CDR2 SVGAGI (reference sequence). The ends were cut back, 6 bases at V and 0 bases at J, with 11 bases in the middle. The CDR3 loop spans 14 amino acids.